The following is a TCR beta chain sequence with its context. Its target is not known. Measured with immunoSEQ multiplex PCR; TCRdb has only the in-frame clones, and not every one. The sample carries 250,000 to 300,000 clones, around 90% recorded once. The source of the sample is a study of cytomegalovirus exposure and HLA in healthy donors. Points from the study as a whole: The study recorded over 150 TCR beta chains that were cytomegalovirus-associated. TCR clusters originating in the first cohort tended to co-occur in the 110 or so validation repertoires, according to a later analysis.

The CDR3 consists of 14 residues. The V and J ends lost 3 bases and 4 bases, in that order; junction bases with no gene match: 6. Germline CDR1 and CDR2: SGHDT and YYEEEE. The sequence was obtained from a woman aged 18-29 years in good health and CMV-seronegative. The sequenced sample was PBMCs. The V gene is TRBV5-6, the J gene TRBJ1-2, with 7 positions matching TRBD1. The CDR3 DNA reads as TGTGCCAGCAGCTACGGGACAGAAAGCTATGGCTACACCTTC. This encodes CASSYGTESYGYTF.